The table lists the clone carrying this T cell receptor (beta chain) with a few counts. The data derive from a study of OX40 agonist ivuxolimab in advanced cancers. Study summary: Ivuxolimab, which is an agonistic anti-OX40 (CD134) antibody, was administered to the patients.

Method: immunoSEQ multiplex PCR; TCRdb's copy keeps in-frame clones and lacks some. Here the sample spans fewer than 110,000 clones, under 95% being singletons. The CDR3 loop spans 12 amino acids. Per germline, CDR1 SNHLY and CDR2 FYNNEI. V shed 5 bases and J 6 bases; nucleotides not matched to a gene: 3. The chain couples TRBV2 to TRBJ1-2; TRBD1 matches at 7 bases. The source is an adult with an advanced solid tumor such as melanoma, head and neck, liver or kidney cancer. The sequenced sample was CD4+ or CD8+ T cells sorted from blood, obtained in a trial of the OX40 agonist ivuxolimab. The chain's CDR3 is CASSSGGNGYTF. The CDR3 region has the DNA TGTGCCAGCAGTTCAGGGGGAAATGGCTACACCTTC.